The 26 T cell receptor beta chains listed next were all sequenced from one sample in a study of blood T cell repertoires in COVID-19. Data came from immunoSEQ multiplex PCR; TCRdb stores just in-frame clones and leaves some out. This table holds under 30,000 clones, roughly 86% found once. Source material: peripheral blood. These receptors originate from a man aged 50-59 years with active COVID-19.

The rearrangement uses TRBV20-1 and TRBJ2-7, with no clear D. Germline V gene data show CDR1 as DFQATT and CDR2 as SNEGSKA (reference sequence). This CDR3 region has 11 residues. Trimming took off 3 bases at V and 7 bases at J, with 10 bases between the two ends. CDR3 DNA: TGCAGTGCTAGGAACCCGAGGGAGCAGTACTTC. The encoded protein is CSARNPREQYF.

Concerning this clone: At one of its ends the junction is not consistent with the germline gene, which may arise from a read error. J is TRBJ2-1 and V is TRBV5-1; TRBD1 might be the D (5 bases). Germline CDR1 and CDR2: SGHRS and YFSETQ. The CDR3 extends over 14 amino acids. CDR3 DNA sequence: TGCGCCAGCAGCTTGGATTCCCGACTCTTAGCACAGGTCTTC. It translates to CASSLDSRLLAQVF.

V usage is TRBV2 and J usage is TRBJ1-6; tentatively, D is TRBD1 (6 bases). The CDR3 extends over 14 amino acids. V was pared by 8 bases and J by 7 bases, with 15 bases between. CDR1 SNHLY and CDR2 FYNNEI come from the germline V gene. The CDR3 nucleotides read TGTGCCAGCGGTCAGACAGGCCAAAATTCACCCCTCCACTTT. This codes for CASGQTGQNSPLHF.

In its sample, this clone was seen once. The chain is built from TRBV10-3 and TRBJ2-7, with 8 nucleotides matching TRBD1. The CDR3 has 12 residues. CDR1 is ENHRY and CDR2 is SYGVKD in the germline V gene. V dropped 10 bases and J dropped 5; count of bases not matched to a gene: 7. Written as DNA, the CDR3 is TGTGCCACCGTTGGACAGGGCCACGAGCAGTACTTC. It translates to CATVGQGHEQYF.

V gene TRBV25-1 combines with J gene TRBJ2-1, with D tentatively TRBD1 (5 bases). The length of the CDR3 is 15 residues. Germline CDR1 is MGHDK and CDR2 is SYGVNS. V was shortened by 4 bases and J by 5 bases, with 15 bases between the two germline ends. CDR3 loop: CASSARLTGNNEQFF. DNA for the CDR3: TGTGCCAGCAGTGCCCGACTTACAGGCAACAATGAGCAGTTCTTC.

The V and J genes are TRBV2 and TRBJ2-2; 13 bases are shared with TRBD2. The CDR3 is 15 amino acids. CDR1 is SNHLY, CDR2 FYNNEI, per germline. J lost 7 bases, V lost 6 bases, and 5 bases had no gene match. The DNA for the CDR3 is TGTGCCAGCAGAGGACTAGCGGGAGTGATCGGGGAGCTGTTTTTT. As protein: CASRGLAGVIGELFF. The full variable domain, its missing parts supplied by reference TRBV2 and TRBJ2-2, is EPEVTQTPSHQVTQMGQEVILRCVPISNHLYFYWYRQILGQKVEFLVSFYNNEISEKSEIFDDQFSVERPDGSNFTLKIRSTKLEDSAMYFCASRGLAGVIGELFFGEGSRLTVL.

This clone appeared once. This sequence joins TRBV3-1 (or the pseudogene TRBV3-2) and TRBJ2-5; weak D call: TRBD2 (6 bases). This CDR3 comprises 16 residues. Between the trimmed V and J ends, which lost 1 base and 2 bases, there was a span of 14 bases. The germline CDR1 and CDR2 sequences are LGHDT and YNNKEL (reference sequence). CDR3 loop: CASSQGSRDSQETQYF. The CDR3 coding sequence is TGTGCCAGCAGCCAAGGCTCCCGGGACTCTCAAGAGACCCAGTACTTC.

The table lists this clone with a count of one. The rearrangement links TRBV2 to TRBJ2-1; TRBD2 matches 7 bases. J lost 0 bases, V lost 3 bases, and 2 bases had no gene match. There are 15 residues in the CDR3. Germline V gene sequence: CDR1 SNHLY, CDR2 FYNNEI. CDR3 bases: TGTGCCAGCAGTGAGCGGGAGAGCTCCTACAATGAGCAGTTCTTC. Amino acid sequence: CASSERESSYNEQFF.

The chain combines TRBV19 with TRBJ2-7, with 7 positions matching TRBD2. Per the germline V gene, CDR1 is LNHDA and CDR2 is SQIVND (reference sequence). The trim removed 9 bases at V and 7 bases at J, leaving 18 bases unmatched. CDR3 length: 15 amino acids. The CDR3: CASGRSGASPREQYF. The DNA of the CDR3 is TGTGCCAGCGGCCGGAGCGGGGCGAGTCCGAGGGAGCAGTACTTC.

V is TRBV5-6 and J is TRBJ2-4, with 10 bases lining up with TRBD1. CDR1 and CDR2 (germline): SGHDT, YYEEEE. The CDR3 runs 14 residues. Losses at the gene ends were 2 bases for V and 7 bases for J; bases not matched to a gene: 3. The CDR3 DNA is TGTGCCAGCAGCTTTAGGGGACAGGGGAACATTCAGTACTTC. Its protein product is CASSFRGQGNIQYF. Full variable domain (remainder filled in from reference TRBV5-6 and TRBJ2-4): DAGVTQSPTHLIKTRGQQVTLRCSPKSGHDTVSWYQQALGQGPQFIFQYYEEEERQRGNFPDRFSGHQFPNYSSELNVNALLLGDSALYLCASSFRGQGNIQYFGAGTRLSVL.

The chain joins TRBV30 to TRBJ1-2; 7 bases map to TRBD1. The CDR3 loop spans 18 amino acids. Germline CDR1 GTSNPN, CDR2 SVGIG (reference sequence). V lost 1 base, J lost 0 bases, and 14 bases stayed unmatched. This CDR3 is CAWSARSTGRATNYGYTF. CDR3 bases: TGTGCCTGGAGTGCTCGGTCGACAGGGCGGGCTACTAACTATGGCTACACCTTC.

The chain couples TRBV24-1 to TRBJ2-7, with a tentative D call TRBD1 (6 bases). Germline loops: CDR1 KGHDR, CDR2 SFDVKD. V was cut by 9 bases and J by 2 bases, with 13 bases left in between. The CDR3 totals 13 residues. The CDR3 is CATSDRSPYEQYF. CDR3 DNA: TGTGCCACCTCAGACAGGTCCCCCTACGAGCAGTACTTC.

The V call is TRBV7-9, the J call TRBJ2-7; TRBD2 matches at 8 bases. Germline assignment: CDR1 SEHNR and CDR2 FQNEAQ (reference sequence). Trimming removed 5 bases from V and 6 bases from J; junction bases left unmatched: 12. This CDR3 region has 15 residues. The CDR3 DNA is TGTGCCAGCAGCCACAGCGGGGGCGGTGTGGGCGAGCAGTACTTC. Protein sequence: CASSHSGGGVGEQYF.

The chain is built from TRBV9 and TRBJ2-7; D ambiguous. The CDR3 spans 11 residues. Germline V gene sequence: CDR1 SGDLS, CDR2 YYNGEE. The V end was cut by 4 bases, the J end by 6 bases, with 8 bases between. The CDR3 DNA sequence: TGTGCCAGCAGCCTGCACGGCGAGCAGTACTTC. Its translation is CASSLHGEQYF.

The V gene is TRBV7-9, the J gene TRBJ1-1; D remains unclear. Trimming took off 6 bases at V and 0 bases at J, with 5 bases between the two ends. CDR1 is SEHNR, CDR2 FQNEAQ, per germline (reference sequence). This CDR3 comprises 12 residues. CDR3 coding DNA: TGTGCCAGCAGTCTACTGAACACTGAAGCTTTCTTT. The encoded protein is CASSLLNTEAFF.

The rearrangement joins TRBV5-4 to TRBJ2-3; D possibly corresponds to TRBD1 (6 bases). Looked up from germline, CDR1 is SGHNT and CDR2 is YYREEE (reference sequence). The V end was cut by 4 bases, the J end by 6 bases, with 21 bases between. CDR3 length equals 16 residues. Here the CDR3 DNA reads TGTGCCAGCAGCCAAAAAAAACCAGGGGAAAGTGATACGCAGTATTTT. Amino acids: CASSQKKPGESDTQYF.

This clone occurred once. The V gene is TRBV5-4, the J gene TRBJ2-7; 9 bases align to TRBD2. The germline CDR1 and CDR2 sequences are SGHNT and YYREEE (reference sequence). The trim removed 0 bases at V and 4 bases at J, leaving 5 bases unmatched. The CDR3 has 15 amino acids. The CDR3 here is CASSLAASGAYEQYF. CDR3 in DNA: TGTGCCAGCAGCTTGGCGGCTAGCGGGGCGTACGAGCAGTACTTC.

V gene TRBV5-6 combines with J gene TRBJ1-2; 12 bases are a match to TRBD1. Looked up from germline, CDR1 is SGHDT and CDR2 is YYEEEE. The CDR3 has 15 amino acids. V trimming: 3 bases; J trimming: 8 bases; junction bases outside the gene matches: 8. The CDR3 nucleotides read TGTGCCAGCAGCTATGGGACAGGGGGCTCTCGAGGCTACACCTTC. Translated, it gives CASSYGTGGSRGYTF.

V and J are TRBV5-1 and TRBJ2-7; a weak D match, TRBD1 (6 bases). Germline lookup yields CDR1 SGHRS and CDR2 YFSETQ. Trimming stripped 4 bases from V and 0 bases from J, with 11 bases between. This CDR3 spans 14 amino acids. The CDR3 DNA reads as TGCGCCAGCAGCGCAACAGGGAACTCCTACGAGCAGTACTTC. Translated: CASSATGNSYEQYF.

The J gene is TRBJ2-7, the V gene TRBV28; the D gene is possibly TRBD1 (6 bases). Germline CDR1 MDHEN, CDR2 SYDVKM. This CDR3 has 15 residues. V dropped 6 bases and J dropped 2 bases, with 17 bases sitting between them. The DNA of the CDR3 is TGTGCCAGCAGCCGTCAACGGACAGTTCCCTACGAGCAGTACTTC. Translating it yields CASSRQRTVPYEQYF. The full variable domain, in which reference TRBV28 and TRBJ2-7 provide the parts outside the CDR3, is DVKVTQSSRYLVKRTGEKVFLECVQDMDHENMFWYRQDPGLGLRLIYFSYDVKMKEKGDIPEGYSVSREKKERFSLILESASTNQTSMYLCASSRQRTVPYEQYFGPGTRLTVT.

The rearrangement joins TRBV27 to TRBJ2-6; TRBD2 matches at 7 bases. With 6 bases clipped from V and 1 base from J, the junction kept 9 bases outside the gene matches. The CDR3 is 17 amino acids. Germline assignment: CDR1 MNHEY and CDR2 SMNVEV (reference sequence). The CDR3 reads CASRERRGWSGANVLTF. The CDR3 DNA follows: TGTGCCAGCAGAGAACGGCGGGGGTGGTCTGGGGCCAACGTCCTGACTTTC.

The gene calls are TRBV27 and TRBJ2-7; 7 bases fit TRBD2. V shed 5 bases, J shed 0 bases, and the junction held 4 bases outside the gene matches. Germline-derived CDR1 and CDR2 are MNHEY and SMNVEV (reference sequence). This CDR3 is built from 14 residues. CDR3 loop: CASSPREPSYEQYF. In DNA form, the CDR3 reads TGTGCCAGCAGTCCGCGGGAGCCCTCCTACGAGCAGTACTTC.

As DNA, the CDR3 is TGTGCCAGCTCACCACAAGGGACAGGGGGTGGCGAGCAGTACTTC. Translation gives CASSPQGTGGGEQYF. The gene calls are TRBV18 and TRBJ2-7; 11 bases are shared with TRBD1. CDR3 length equals 15 residues. With 1 base clipped from V and 6 bases from J, the junction kept 5 bases outside the gene matches. CDR1 KGHSH and CDR2 LQKENI come from the germline V gene.

DNA of the CDR3: TGTGCCAGCAGTTACTGGCCAAACAGGGGGTGGGAGCAGTACTTC. This gives the protein CASSYWPNRGWEQYF. The chain links TRBV6-6 to TRBJ2-7, with 8 bases identical to TRBD1. J was trimmed by 7 bases and V by 1 base; bases with no gene match: 9. The CDR3 is 15 amino acids. The germline V gene encodes CDR1 MNHNY and CDR2 SVGAGI (reference sequence).

This chain connects TRBV19 to TRBJ2-7; 10 nucleotides match TRBD1. From germline, CDR1 is LNHDA and CDR2 SQIVND (reference sequence). J gave up 3 bases and V 5 bases, and 7 bases lay outside the gene matches. This CDR3 contains 15 residues. CDR3 in DNA: TGTGCCAGTAGTGAACCGGGACAGGGGTACTACGAGCAGTACTTC. Protein: CASSEPGQGYYEQYF.

The V and J genes are TRBV11-1 and TRBJ1-6, with D perhaps matching TRBD1 (6 bases). This CDR3 has 15 amino acids. Per the germline V gene, CDR1 is SGHAT and CDR2 is FQDESV (reference sequence). V was pared by 4 bases and J by 3 bases, with 10 bases between. The CDR3 reads CASSYGQYYNSPLHF. CDR3 DNA sequence: TGTGCCAGCAGCTACGGACAGTACTATAATTCACCCCTCCACTTT. The full variable domain, its missing parts supplied by reference TRBV11-1 and TRBJ1-6, is EAEVAQSPRYKITEKSQAVAFWCDPISGHATLYWYRQILGQGPELLVQFQDESVVDDSQLPKDRFSAERLKGVDSTLKIQPAELGDSAMYLCASSYGQYYNSPLHFGNGTRLTVT.